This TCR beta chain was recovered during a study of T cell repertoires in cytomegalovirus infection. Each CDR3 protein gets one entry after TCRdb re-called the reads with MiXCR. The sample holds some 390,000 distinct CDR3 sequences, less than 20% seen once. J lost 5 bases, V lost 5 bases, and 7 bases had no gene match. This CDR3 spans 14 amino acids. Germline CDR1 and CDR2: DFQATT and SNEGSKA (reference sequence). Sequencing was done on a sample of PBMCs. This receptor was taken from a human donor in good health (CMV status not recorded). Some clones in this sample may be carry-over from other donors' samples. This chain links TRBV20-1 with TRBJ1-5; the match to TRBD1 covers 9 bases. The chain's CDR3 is CSASQGAEDQPQHF. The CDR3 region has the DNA TGCAGTGCTTCACAGGGGGCGGAGGATCAGCCCCAGCATTTT.